This entry is about one T cell receptor beta chain. Across fewer than 25 US areas, participants ranged in age from about 18 to 100 years. The data are from a study of blood T cell repertoires in COVID-19. Study-level background: The analysed material was cDNA or gDNA that came from T cells, B-cell-depleted T cells, or PBMCs.

Authors' processing steps: Cell counts per sample came from amplifying reference gene primers. Sequencing used immunoSEQ multiplex PCR; TCRdb keeps in-frame clones, though not all of them. The DNA gave D and trimming, while V, J and clone size come from that table. The sample holds about 400,000 clones; approximately 91% are singletons and the top ten take around 1.9%. V lost 5 bases to trimming and J lost 4 bases, with 26 bases between them. The CDR3 totals 18 residues. The V gene's germline CDR1 is LNHDA and CDR2 SQIVND (reference sequence). This receptor was taken from a middle-aged woman with acute COVID-19. This rearrangement joins TRBV19 to TRBJ1-1; TRBD1 might be the D (6 bases). The specimen sequenced was PBMCs or T cells enriched from blood (not recorded which). CDR3 in DNA: TGTGCCAGTAGTGCCACCCAGGGGCGAAGGGAATCTAGCACTGAAGCTTTCTTT. Its translation: CASSATQGRRESSTEAFF.